This T cell receptor (beta chain) came from a study of Graves' ophthalmopathy and Graves' hyperthyroidism. Turning to the study itself: Peripheral blood collection took place at initial diagnosis, before any treatment.

Study results and limitations: Most thyroid clonotypes with frequency above 0.001 were detected in blood too.

CDR3 regions of TCR beta were amplified from RNA transcripts. HTBI-primed first-round RT-PCR preceded second-round multiplex PCR. Via MiXCR, TCRdb re-called the multiplex PCR reads, giving one row per CDR3 protein. Among 300,000 to 350,000 distinct CDR3 sequences listed, under 20% were seen once. Diagnosis used clinical symptoms, serum thyroxine, TRAb, thyroid ultrasound and orbital computed tomography. The CDR3 covers 12 residues. Deletions cut 8 bases from V and 2 bases from J, with 7 bases between. CDR1 MNHEY and CDR2 SVGEGT come from the germline V gene. This clonotype appeared many times. Its antigen is unknown.

The rearrangement joins TRBV6-2 or TRBV6-3 to TRBJ1-5; D unresolved. This clonotype was sampled from an adult man with Graves' ophthalmopathy. Sequencing input: peripheral blood. CDR3 sequence (DNA): TGTGCCAGCGGACTAGGCAATCAGCCCCAGCATTTT. Its translation is CASGLGNQPQHF.